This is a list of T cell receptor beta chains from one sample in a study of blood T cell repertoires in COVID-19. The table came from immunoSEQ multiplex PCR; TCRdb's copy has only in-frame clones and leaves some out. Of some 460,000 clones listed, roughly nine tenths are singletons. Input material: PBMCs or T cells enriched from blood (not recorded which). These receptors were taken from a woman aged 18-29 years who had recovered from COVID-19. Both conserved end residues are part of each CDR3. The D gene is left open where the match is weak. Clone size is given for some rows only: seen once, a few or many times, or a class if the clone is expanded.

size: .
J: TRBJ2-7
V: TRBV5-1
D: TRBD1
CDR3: CASSLGQGNEQYF
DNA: TGCGCCAGCAGCTTAGGACAGGGAAACGAGCAGTACTTC

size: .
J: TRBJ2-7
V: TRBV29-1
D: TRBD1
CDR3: CSAKRGTGNDEQYF
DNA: TGCAGCGCCAAGAGGGGGACAGGGAACGACGAGCAGTACTTC

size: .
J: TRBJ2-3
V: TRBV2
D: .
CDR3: CASSGLGTDTQYF
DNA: TGTGCCAGCAGTGGACTAGGCACAGATACGCAGTATTTT

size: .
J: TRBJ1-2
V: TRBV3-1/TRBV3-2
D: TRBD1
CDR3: CATSRQGLGGYTF
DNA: TGTGCCACCTCTCGACAGGGACTCGGTGGCTACACCTTC

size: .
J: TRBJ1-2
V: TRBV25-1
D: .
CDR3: CASSGAPGGYTF
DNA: TGTGCCAGCAGTGGGGCACCGGGGGGCTACACCTTC

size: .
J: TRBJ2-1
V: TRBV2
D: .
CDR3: CASRSDNDEQFF
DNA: TGTGCCAGCAGGTCCGACAACGATGAGCAGTTCTTC

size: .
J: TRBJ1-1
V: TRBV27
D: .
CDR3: CASSSTPQGRTEAFF
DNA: TGTGCCAGCAGTTCGACACCTCAGGGTAGAACTGAAGCTTTCTTT

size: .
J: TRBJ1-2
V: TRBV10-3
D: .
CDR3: CAISPDTFNYGYTF
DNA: TGTGCCATCTCCCCGGACACGTTTAACTATGGCTACACCTTC

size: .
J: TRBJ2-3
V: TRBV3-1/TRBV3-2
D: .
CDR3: CASSQVMTQYF
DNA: TGTGCCAGCAGCCAAGTAATGACGCAGTATTTT

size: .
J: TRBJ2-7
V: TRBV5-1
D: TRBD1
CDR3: CASRPGQGTDEQYF
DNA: TGCGCCAGCAGACCGGGACAGGGTACTGACGAGCAGTACTTC

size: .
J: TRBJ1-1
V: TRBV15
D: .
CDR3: CATSRDHQINTEAFF
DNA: TGTGCCACCAGCAGAGACCACCAGATTAACACTGAAGCTTTCTTT

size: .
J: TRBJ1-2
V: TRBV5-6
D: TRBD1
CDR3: CASSYRDRGFGHF
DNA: TGTGCCAGCAGCTATCGGGACAGGGGCTTTGGACACTTC

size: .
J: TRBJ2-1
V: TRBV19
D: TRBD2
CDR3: CASSILAGINNEQFF
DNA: TGTGCCAGTAGTATACTAGCGGGGATTAACAATGAGCAGTTCTTC

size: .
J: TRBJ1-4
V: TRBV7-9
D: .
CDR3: CASSLYGPEGKLFF
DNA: TGTGCCAGCAGCTTATACGGCCCTGAGGGAAAACTGTTTTTT

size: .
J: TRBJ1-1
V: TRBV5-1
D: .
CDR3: CASSFRENTEAFF
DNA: TGCGCCAGCAGCTTTCGGGAGAACACTGAAGCTTTCTTT

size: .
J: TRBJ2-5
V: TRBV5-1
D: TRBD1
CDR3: CASSSIRQGRDQETQYF
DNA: TGCGCCAGCAGCTCTATCAGACAGGGACGGGACCAAGAGACCCAGTACTTC

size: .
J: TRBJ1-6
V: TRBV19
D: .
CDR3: CASRPTGTKDGPLHF
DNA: TGTGCCAGTAGACCCACCGGGACAAAAGATGGACCCCTCCACTTT

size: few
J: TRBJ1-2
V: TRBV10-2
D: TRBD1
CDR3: CASSESRGTGIGSGYTF
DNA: TGCGCCAGCAGTGAGAGCAGAGGGACAGGGATTGGTTCGGGCTACACCTTC

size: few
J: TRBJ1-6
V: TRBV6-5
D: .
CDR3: CASSYSSERDSPLHF
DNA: TGTGCCAGCAGTTACTCATCGGAGAGGGATTCACCCCTCCACTTT

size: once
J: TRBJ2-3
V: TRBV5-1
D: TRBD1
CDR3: CASSDSTGATDTQYF
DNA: TGCGCCAGCAGCGACTCCACAGGGGCCACAGATACGCAGTATTTT

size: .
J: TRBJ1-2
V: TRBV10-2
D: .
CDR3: CASTGVNVVRGYTF
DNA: TGCGCCAGCACGGGGGTAAATGTGGTCCGAGGCTACACCTTC

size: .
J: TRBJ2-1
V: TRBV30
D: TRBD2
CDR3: CAYQTAGGGEQFF
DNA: TGTGCCTACCAAACGGCGGGGGGCGGTGAGCAGTTCTTC